This section outlines one T cell receptor beta chain sequence together with its context. The entry originates in a study of blood T cell repertoires in COVID-19. Per the authors' pipeline: By means of reference gene primer amplification, nucleated cell counts were estimated. Using immunoSEQ multiplex PCR, the repertoire was profiled, and TCRdb retains in-frame clones only, with some absent. D and trimming were read from the DNA, whereas the V and J calls and clone size are those reported in that table. The sample records over 400,000 clones, 88% being singletons. Participants were aged roughly 18 to 89 years from about two dozen US areas. Categorization into cohorts depended on clinical history that participants reported. All recovered Cohort 3 donors got two negative PCRs, got clearance, or saw symptom resolution. The CDR3 extends over 17 amino acids. CDR1 and CDR2 (germline): SGDLS, YYNGEE. V trimming: 4 bases; J trimming: 2 bases; junction bases outside the gene matches: 11.

The chain carries TRBV9 and TRBJ2-3, with TRBD2 matching over 9 bases. The sample comprised PBMCs or T cells enriched from blood (not recorded which). The receptor was derived from a woman in her sixties or seventies who had recovered from COVID-19. CDR3: CASSREGAGGLTDTQYF. CDR3 coding DNA: TGTGCCAGCAGCCGGGAAGGAGCGGGGGGTCTCACAGATACGCAGTATTTT.